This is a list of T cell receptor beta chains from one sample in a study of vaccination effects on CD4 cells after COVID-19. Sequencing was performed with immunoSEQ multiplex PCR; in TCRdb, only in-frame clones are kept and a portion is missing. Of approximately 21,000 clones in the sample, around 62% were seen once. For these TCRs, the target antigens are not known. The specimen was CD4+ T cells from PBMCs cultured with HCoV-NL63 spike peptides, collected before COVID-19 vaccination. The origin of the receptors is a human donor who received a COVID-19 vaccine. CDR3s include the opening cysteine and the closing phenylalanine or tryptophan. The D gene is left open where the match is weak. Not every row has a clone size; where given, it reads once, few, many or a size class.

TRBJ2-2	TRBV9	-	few	TGTGCCAGCAGCGTAGGGACGGTGGACACCGGGGAGCTGTTTTTT	CASSVGTVDTGELFF
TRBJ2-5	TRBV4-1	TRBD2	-	TGCGCCAGCAGCCAAGTAGGGCGGGGGTCATCCGACGGAGAGACCCAGTACTTC	CASSQVGRGSSDGETQYF
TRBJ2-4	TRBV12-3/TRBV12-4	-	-	TGTGCCAGCAGTTTAAGGGGTGACATTCAGTACTTC	CASSLRGDIQYF
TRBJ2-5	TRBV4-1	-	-	TGCGCCAGCAGCCAAGACTACCGGGACCCGCGGTACTTC	CASSQDYRDPRYF
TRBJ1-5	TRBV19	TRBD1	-	TGTGCCAGTAGTTACGCGACAGGGCGTCCTCAGCCCCAGCATTTT	CASSYATGRPQPQHF
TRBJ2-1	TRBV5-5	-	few	TGTGCCAGCAGCTTGGGGGCGGGTTCCTACAATGAGCAGTTCTTC	CASSLGAGSYNEQFF
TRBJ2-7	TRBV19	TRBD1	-	TGTGCCAGTAGTGTCCAGGGGGCTAACGAGCAGTACTTC	CASSVQGANEQYF
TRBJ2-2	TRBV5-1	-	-	TGCGCCAGCAGCTTGATCGGATCCGGGGAGCTGTTTTTT	CASSLIGSGELFF
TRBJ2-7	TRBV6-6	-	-	TGTGCCAGCAAACGGGGAGGTGACTCCTACGAGCAGTACTTC	CASKRGGDSYEQYF
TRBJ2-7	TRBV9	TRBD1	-	TGTGCCAGCAGCGTATGGACAGGGGAAGGGGAGCAGTACTTC	CASSVWTGEGEQYF
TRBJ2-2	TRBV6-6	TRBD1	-	TGTGCCAGCAGTCCGGGACAGTACACCGGGGAGCTGTTTTTT	CASSPGQYTGELFF
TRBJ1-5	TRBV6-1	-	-	TGTGCCAGCAGTGAACCAGGAGGGGGTGGGACCTGGCCCCAGCATTTT	CASSEPGGGGTWPQHF
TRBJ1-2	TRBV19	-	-	TGTGCCAGTAGCGAGAATACTCACTATGGCTACACCTTC	CASSENTHYGYTF
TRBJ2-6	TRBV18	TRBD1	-	TGTGCCAGCTCACCAAGAAGACAGGGTGGTGGGGCCAACGTCCTGACTTTC	CASSPRRQGGGANVLTF
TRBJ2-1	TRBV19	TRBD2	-	TGTGCCAGTAGTATTACTAGCGGGAGCGGGAATGAGCAGTTCTTC	CASSITSGSGNEQFF
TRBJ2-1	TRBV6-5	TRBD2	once	TGTGCCAGCAGTTACGCGGGAGAATACAATGAGCAGTTCTTC	CASSYAGEYNEQFF
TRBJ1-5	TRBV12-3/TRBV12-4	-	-	TGTGCCAGCAGGGGGAGCGGCAATCAGCCCCAGCATTTT	CASRGSGNQPQHF
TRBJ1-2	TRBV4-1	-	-	TGCGCCAGCAGCCATACCTCTGGGGGTGGCTACACCTTC	CASSHTSGGGYTF
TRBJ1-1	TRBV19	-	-	TGTGCCAGTAGTATTTTGACCGGGAACACTGAAGCTTTCTTT	CASSILTGNTEAFF
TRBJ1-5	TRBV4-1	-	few	TGCGCCAGCAGCCAAGACCCCTATCAGCCCCAGCATTTT	CASSQDPYQPQHF
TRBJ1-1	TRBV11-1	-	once	TGTGCCAGCAGCTTTGGACATAACACTGAAGCTTTCTTT	CASSFGHNTEAFF
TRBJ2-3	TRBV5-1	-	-	TGCGCCAGCACCCACGGAGGGGGGTTTGGGACAGATACGCAGTATTTT	CASTHGGGFGTDTQYF
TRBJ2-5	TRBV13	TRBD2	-	TGTGCCAGCAGCTTAGTGCCGGGACTAGCGGTAAACCAAGAGACCCAGTACTTC	CASSLVPGLAVNQETQYF
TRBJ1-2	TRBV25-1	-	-	TGTGCCAGCAGTGAACCCGCCGGGACCGACTATGGCTACACCTTC	CASSEPAGTDYGYTF
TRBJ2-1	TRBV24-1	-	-	TGTGCCACCAGTGATTCTGGACGGGCCTACAATGAGCAGTTCTTC	CATSDSGRAYNEQFF
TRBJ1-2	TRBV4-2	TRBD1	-	TGTGCCAGCAGCCAAGAAGCCGGACAGGGTCGGGGCTACACCTTC	CASSQEAGQGRGYTF
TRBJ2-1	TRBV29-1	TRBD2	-	TGCAGCCTCCGAGCGCTAGCGGGAGCAAGCTCCTACAATGAGCAGTTCTTC	CSLRALAGASSYNEQFF